These T cell receptor beta chains were read from a single sample in a study of Graves' ophthalmopathy and Graves' hyperthyroidism. One entry per CDR3 protein, called by TCRdb with MiXCR from the multiplex PCR reads. The sample includes under 400,000 distinct CDR3 sequences, roughly 15% of them seen just once. Specimen: peripheral blood. All receptors derive from an adult man with Graves' ophthalmopathy. CDR3s include the opening cysteine and the closing phenylalanine or tryptophan. Each record gives: CDR3 length, J gene, clone size, D gene, V gene, CDR3 protein, CDR3 DNA. The D gene is left open where the match is weak. The size of a clone is reported for some rows only, either as once, few or many, or as a class for expanded clones.

>18|TRBJ1-2|many|-|TRBV6-1
CASSKDFTEMSRNYGYTF
TGTGCCAGCAGTAAGGATTTCACAGAAATGAGCCGAAACTATGGCTACACCTTC
>13|TRBJ1-2|many|-|TRBV12-3/TRBV12-4
CASSRDSGYGYTF
TGTGCCAGCAGCCGGGACTCCGGCTACGGCTACACCTTC
>16|TRBJ1-2|many|-|TRBV14
CASSQDYREGSYGYTF
TGTGCCAGCAGCCAAGATTACAGGGAGGGCTCCTATGGCTACACCTTC
>13|TRBJ1-1|many|-|TRBV5-1
CASFGPGNTEAFF
TGCGCCAGCTTTGGGCCCGGGAACACTGAAGCTTTCTTT
>13|TRBJ1-2|once|TRBD1|TRBV6-1
CASRETGGGGYTF
TGTGCCAGCAGGGAAACAGGGGGCGGTGGCTACACCTTC
>16|TRBJ2-5|many|TRBD2|TRBV28
CASSSGKLAGGETQYF
TGTGCCAGCAGCTCCGGGAAATTAGCGGGGGGGGAGACCCAGTACTTC
>13|TRBJ2-2|many|-|TRBV9
CASSEPGGGELFF
TGTGCCAGCAGCGAACCCGGGGGCGGGGAGCTGTTTTTT
>15|TRBJ2-7|-|TRBD2|TRBV3-1
CASSLQAGITYEQYF
TGTGCCAGCAGCCTCCAAGCGGGAATAACCTACGAGCAGTACTTC
>13|TRBJ2-7|many|TRBD1|TRBV6-1
CASSVDRAYEQYF
TGTGCCAGCAGTGTGGACAGGGCCTACGAGCAGTACTTC
>15|TRBJ1-1|many|TRBD1|TRBV10-3
CAISSGGNWNTEAFF
TGTGCCATCAGTTCAGGGGGGAATTGGAACACTGAAGCTTTCTTT
>16|TRBJ2-6|many|-|TRBV6-2/TRBV6-3
CASRITRGSGANVLTF
TGTGCCAGCAGAATAACCCGAGGATCTGGGGCCAACGTCCTGACTTTC
>15|TRBJ1-2|many|TRBD1|TRBV5-6
CASSLAGQETYGYTF
TGTGCCAGCAGCTTGGCGGGACAGGAGACCTATGGCTACACCTTC
>11|TRBJ2-7|many|-|TRBV30
CAREWGYEQYF
TGTGCCCGGGAATGGGGCTACGAGCAGTACTTC
>16|TRBJ1-1|many|-|TRBV15
CATSRDRSMSGTEAFF
TGTGCCACCAGCAGAGATCGTTCCATGTCGGGCACTGAAGCTTTCTTT
>19|TRBJ1-1|many|-|TRBV12-5
CASGLTNIAQRQALTEAFF
TGTGCTAGTGGTTTGACCAACATCGCCCAAAGACAGGCCCTCACTGAAGCTTTCTTT
>15|TRBJ2-5|many|TRBD1|TRBV7-2
CASSFDRGRAETQYF
TGTGCCAGCAGCTTCGACAGGGGGCGGGCCGAGACCCAGTACTTC
>14|TRBJ2-3|many|TRBD1|TRBV2
CASSGTGGIDTQYF
TGTGCCAGCAGCGGGACAGGGGGCATAGATACGCAGTATTTT
>13|TRBJ2-4|many|-|TRBV2
CASKVVAKNIQYF
TGTGCCAGCAAGGTGGTAGCCAAAAACATTCAGTACTTC
>14|TRBJ2-7|many|-|TRBV4-1
CASRKLVGQYEQYF
TGCGCCAGCAGGAAGCTTGTCGGACAGTACGAGCAGTACTTC
>16|TRBJ2-2|many|TRBD1|TRBV7-9
CASSRNPGQATGELFF
TGTGCCAGCAGCCGCAATCCGGGACAGGCCACCGGGGAGCTGTTTTTT
>16|TRBJ1-5|-|-|TRBV5-5
CASSLGLDGGRQPQHF
TGTGCCAGCAGCTTGGGGTTGGATGGGGGCCGTCAGCCCCAGCATTTT
>15|TRBJ1-5|many|-|TRBV6-2/TRBV6-3
CASSRAAGRGQPQHF
TGTGCCAGCAGTAGAGCGGCGGGTAGAGGTCAGCCCCAGCATTTT
>14|TRBJ1-1|many|-|TRBV7-2
CASSTTVRNTEAFF
TGTGCCAGCAGCACTACAGTGCGCAACACTGAAGCTTTCTTT
>15|TRBJ1-6|many|TRBD1|TRBV7-8
CASSSWTGSNSPLHF
TGTGCCAGCAGCTCCTGGACAGGGAGTAATTCACCCCTCCACTTT
>13|TRBJ2-5|many|-|TRBV6-5
CASSYWRGETQYF
TGTGCCAGCAGTTACTGGAGGGGGGAGACCCAGTACTTC
>15|TRBJ2-1|many|-|TRBV7-2
CASSLEAGYYNEQFF
TGTGCCAGCAGCTTAGAGGCGGGATACTACAATGAGCAGTTCTTC
>14|TRBJ2-2|few|TRBD2|TRBV5-1
CASRLAGAGGELFF
TGCGCCAGCAGACTAGCGGGAGCCGGCGGGGAGCTGTTTTTT
>13|TRBJ1-5|-|-|TRBV20-1
CSASGAAEWPQHF
TGCAGTGCTAGCGGGGCGGCCGAATGGCCCCAGCATTTT
>13|TRBJ1-2|many|TRBD1|TRBV12-3/TRBV12-4
CASRISTGGGYTF
TGTGCCAGCAGAATATCTACAGGGGGAGGCTACACCTTC
>11|TRBJ1-1|many|-|TRBV6-5
CASTFGTEAFF
TGTGCCAGCACGTTCGGGACTGAAGCTTTCTTT
>14|TRBJ1-5|-|-|TRBV20-1
CSATRQAADQPQHF
TGCAGTGCAACTCGACAGGCCGCGGATCAGCCCCAGCATTTT
>15|TRBJ1-6|few|TRBD1|TRBV12-3/TRBV12-4
CASRRSGGDSSPLHF
TGTGCCAGCAGGAGATCAGGGGGGGATAGTTCACCCCTCCACTTT
>14|TRBJ1-2|few|-|TRBV11-2
CASRPAEVNYGYTF
TGTGCCAGCAGACCAGCAGAGGTTAACTATGGCTACACCTTC
>14|TRBJ1-5|-|-|TRBV6-1
CASSGTGYNQPQHF
TGTGCCAGCAGTGGAACAGGGTACAATCAGCCCCAGCATTTT
>16|TRBJ2-7|many|TRBD2|TRBV7-2
CASSPGTSGGSYEQYF
TGTGCCAGCAGCCCGGGGACTAGCGGGGGGAGCTACGAGCAGTACTTC
>16|TRBJ1-6|many|-|TRBV13
CASSSGGGVVNSPLHF
TGTGCCAGCAGCTCGGGGGGGGGTGTTGTAAATTCACCCCTCCACTTT
>14|TRBJ2-4|many|-|TRBV6-1
CAGNVRLAKNIQYF
TGTGCCGGAAATGTGAGGCTAGCCAAAAACATTCAGTACTTC
>12|TRBJ1-2|many|-|TRBV5-1
CASSGEGYGYTF
TGCGCCAGCAGCGGAGAGGGCTATGGCTACACCTTC
>14|TRBJ1-1|many|-|TRBV30
CAWSVLLSVTEAFF
TGTGCCTGGAGTGTACTTCTTTCGGTCACTGAAGCTTTCTTT
>14|TRBJ1-2|many|-|TRBV5-1
CASSPGTLNYGYTF
TGCGCCAGCAGCCCAGGGACACTAAACTATGGCTACACCTTC
>15|TRBJ2-5|many|-|TRBV14
CASSQISGVQETQYF
TGTGCCAGCAGCCAAATCTCGGGAGTCCAAGAGACCCAGTACTTC
>13|TRBJ1-5|many|-|TRBV24-1
CATRQDSNQPQHF
TGTGCCACCAGGCAGGACAGTAATCAGCCCCAGCATTTT
>14|TRBJ2-7|many|-|TRBV19
CASSKGIGNYEQYF
TGTGCCAGTAGTAAGGGGATTGGGAACTACGAGCAGTACTTC
>15|TRBJ2-5|many|TRBD1|TRBV19
CASSTGTGLGETQYF
TGTGCCAGTAGTACCGGGACAGGGTTAGGAGAGACCCAGTACTTC
>13|TRBJ2-7|many|-|TRBV29-1
CSVETDSSYEQYF
TGCAGCGTTGAGACGGATAGCTCCTACGAGCAGTACTTC
>15|TRBJ2-6|-|-|TRBV20-1
CSATSSLPGANVLTF
TGCAGTGCTACCTCAAGTCTCCCTGGGGCCAACGTCCTGACTTTC
>13|TRBJ1-2|many|TRBD1|TRBV28
CASRPGQFYGYTF
TGTGCCAGTAGACCGGGACAGTTCTATGGCTACACCTTC